Each of the 10 T cell receptor beta chains below was sequenced from the same sample in a study of cytomegalovirus exposure and HLA in healthy donors. The PCR had 60 Vbeta and 13 Jbeta primers. Method: immunoSEQ multiplex PCR; TCRdb's copy keeps in-frame clones and lacks some. In total, the table holds more than 100,000 clones. The sample consisted of PBMCs. Every receptor here comes from a woman aged 40 to 49 in good health and CMV-seronegative.

V is TRBV18 and J is TRBJ2-5; 9 nucleotides line up with TRBD2. The DNA end lines up better with TRBJ2-7; the J call may be wrong. The CDR3 runs to 17 residues. CDR1 is KGHSH and CDR2 is LQKENI in the germline V gene. This chain's CDR3 is CASSPNRLAAISYEQYF. The DNA of the CDR3 is TGTGCCAGCTCACCCAACAGACTAGCGGCGATCTCCTACGAGCAGTACTTC.

This chain uses TRBV11-1 with TRBJ1-6; no clear D gene. V dropped 6 bases and J dropped 12 bases, with 12 bases sitting between them. This CDR3 spans 12 amino acids. Looked up from germline, CDR1 is SGHAT and CDR2 is FQDESV (reference sequence). CDR3 protein: CASSSSELPLHF. The CDR3 nucleotides read TGTGCCAGCAGTTCCTCGGAGTTACCCCTCCACTTT.

The chain recombines TRBV7-3 with TRBJ1-1; a weak D match, TRBD1 (6 bases). Germline CDR1 is SGHTA and CDR2 is FQGTGA. This CDR3 has 14 amino acids. V shed 1 base and J shed 1 base, with 7 bases lying between them. The DNA of the CDR3 is TGTGCCAGCAGCTTAATAGGGGGGAACACTGAAGCTTTCTTT. Protein: CASSLIGGNTEAFF.

The chain employs TRBV19 and TRBJ1-1, with TRBD1 as a possible D gene (6 bases). The CDR3 is made up of 15 amino acids. Germline CDR1 and CDR2: LNHDA and SQIVND (reference sequence). Trimming shortened V by 3 bases and J by 1 base, and 12 bases separated the two germline ends. This CDR3 reads CASSMGGLGNTEAFF. CDR3 nucleotide sequence: TGTGCCAGTAGTATGGGGGGGCTGGGGAACACTGAAGCTTTCTTT.

The V and J genes are TRBV5-1 and TRBJ2-7, with TRBD2 matching over 8 bases. Germline trimming cut 3 bases from V and 2 bases from J; bases unmatched to any gene: 7. CDR3 length: 15 residues. The germline V gene has CDR1 SGHRS and CDR2 YFSETQ. The CDR3 spells CASSSLRGGTYEQYF. CDR3 sequence (DNA): TGCGCCAGCAGCTCCCTCCGGGGGGGTACCTACGAGCAGTACTTC.

This chain links TRBV18 with TRBJ1-1; D is perhaps TRBD1 (5 bases). V was pared by 3 bases and J by 4 bases, with 12 bases between. Germline V CDR1 and CDR2: KGHSH, LQKENI. The length of the CDR3 is 14 residues. The CDR3 loop is CASSPNLDSTEAFF. CDR3 in DNA: TGTGCCAGCTCACCCAACCTTGACAGCACTGAAGCTTTCTTT.

The chain uses TRBV10-3 and TRBJ1-2; maybe TRBD1 (5 bases). V shed 2 bases and J shed 8 bases, with 9 bases lying between them. This CDR3 region has 12 residues. Germline V gene data show CDR1 as ENHRY and CDR2 as SYGVKD. CDR3: CAISERGLGYTF. The CDR3 nucleotides read TGTGCCATCAGTGAGAGGGGTTTGGGCTACACCTTC.

The V call is TRBV5-4, the J call TRBJ2-3; D might be TRBD2 (7 bases). Germline V gene data show CDR1 as SGHNT and CDR2 as YYREEE (reference sequence). This CDR3 contains 14 residues. V was clipped by 0 bases and J by 4 bases, with 9 bases between them. DNA of the CDR3: TGTGCCAGCAGCTTGGGGCGGGGGCCAGATACGCAGTATTTT. Protein sequence: CASSLGRGPDTQYF.

The CDR3 sequence: CASSPYGGRETEAFF. DNA of the CDR3: TGTGCCAGTAGCCCGTACGGGGGAAGGGAGACTGAAGCTTTCTTT. The chain uses TRBV19 and TRBJ1-1, with D possibly matching TRBD1 (5 bases). The germline V gene encodes CDR1 LNHDA and CDR2 SQIVND (reference sequence). V lost 6 bases, J lost 5 bases, and 19 bases lay in between. The CDR3 loop spans 15 amino acids.

This chain links TRBV10-3 with TRBJ2-2, with no clear D. Trimming stripped 6 bases from V and 4 bases from J, with 12 bases between. CDR1 and CDR2 (germline): ENHRY, SYGVKD. This CDR3 is built from 14 residues. The CDR3 nucleotides read TGTGCCATCAGGGCAGCTACGGGCACCGGGGAGCTGTTTTTT. Protein product: CAIRAATGTGELFF.